This T cell receptor (beta chain) was observed in a study of blood T cells in healthy people across ages. CDR1 and CDR2 from the germline V gene are SGHRS and YFSETQ. The CDR3 covers 15 residues. J lost 5 bases, V lost 4 bases, and 8 bases had no gene match. The authors ran a second PCR of about 6 to 11 cycles using a sample-barcoded 5' primer and a J-beta primer mix. From the 5' RACE reads, TCRdb called clonotypes with MiXCR, one entry per CDR3 protein. The sample contains 1.5 million to 2 million distinct CDR3 sequences, around 40% of which appear only once. Ten milliliters was the volume of peripheral blood drawn from each donor. At least 5 micrograms of total RNA were extracted per sample. Findings of the study overall: Strong correlation linked observed beta diversity and percent naive T cells. Relative to aged donors, long-lived donors carried more naive CD4+ cells and displayed higher diversity.

Concerning this clonotype itself: What it binds is unknown.

Material for sequencing was blood. The TCR was taken from a human donor in good health. The chain joins TRBV5-1 to TRBJ2-2; the match to TRBD2 covers 7 bases. CDR3 coding DNA: TGCGCCAGCAGCCCGGGAGGACATTTAACCGGGGAGCTGTTTTTT. Residues: CASSPGGHLTGELFF.